The T cell receptor beta chain under discussion was sequenced for a study of blood T cell repertoires in COVID-19. In the study overall: COVID-19 samples from acute and convalescent phases originated in the United States, Italy and Spain. PBMCs, B-cell-depleted T cells, or T cells provided the cDNA or gDNA that made up the material.

CDR1 is SGHAT, CDR2 FQDESV, per germline (reference sequence). V was cut by 7 bases and J by 0 bases, with 13 bases left in between. The CDR3 is 15 residues long. In the original workflow: The assay estimated nucleated cells by amplifying reference gene primers. Only in-frame clones appear in the TCRdb table, and some are missing; sequencing was by immunoSEQ multiplex PCR. Clone size and V and J calls were adopted from that table, with D and trimming inferred from the DNA. The sample comprises a few hundred thousand clones, roughly 90% of which are singletons, and 0.7% to 1% rests with the top ten. One Seattle source followed patients from active infection through their disease course.

This receptor was obtained from a man younger than 35 with COVID-19, enrolled during active disease. V usage is TRBV11-1 and J usage is TRBJ2-1, with D perhaps matching TRBD1 (5 bases). Sequencing was performed on peripheral blood. CDR3 coding DNA: TGTGCCAGCACCCTAGACAGAAGCTCCTACAATGAGCAGTTCTTC. Amino acids: CASTLDRSSYNEQFF. Full variable domain (remainder filled in from reference TRBV11-1 and TRBJ2-1): EAEVAQSPRYKITEKSQAVAFWCDPISGHATLYWYRQILGQGPELLVQFQDESVVDDSQLPKDRFSAERLKGVDSTLKIQPAELGDSAMYLCASTLDRSSYNEQFFGPGTRLTVL.